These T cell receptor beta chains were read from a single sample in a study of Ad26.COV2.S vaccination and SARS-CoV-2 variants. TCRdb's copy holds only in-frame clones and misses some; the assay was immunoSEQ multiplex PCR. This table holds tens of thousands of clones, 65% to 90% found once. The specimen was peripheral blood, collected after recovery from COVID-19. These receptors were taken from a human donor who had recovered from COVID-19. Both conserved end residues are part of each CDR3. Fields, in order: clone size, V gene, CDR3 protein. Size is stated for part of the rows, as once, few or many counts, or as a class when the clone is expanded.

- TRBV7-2 CASSLRVGPNQPQHF
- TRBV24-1 CATSDYRSYEQYF
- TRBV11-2 CASSLAGLVGGGYTF
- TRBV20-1 CSARGGTQYF
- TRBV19 CASSPSGSYEQFF
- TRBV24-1 CATSDANTESLYGYTF
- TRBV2 CASRPYGNTRPNEQFF
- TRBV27 CASRINSGTGFFF
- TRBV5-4 CASTPNRGYNEQFF
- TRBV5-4 CASSLSGGRPLYEQYF
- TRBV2 CASIMASGGRDEQFF
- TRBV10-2 CASSEVGGRMNTEAFF
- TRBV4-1 CASSHRGSWNMNTEAFF
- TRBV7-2 CASSPSGGPGGHEQFF
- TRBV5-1 CASSSGTGGFYGYTF
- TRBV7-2 CASSLDWGGNQPQHF
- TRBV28 CASSLLGGGSEKLFF
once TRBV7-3 CASSPTFSSYNEQFF
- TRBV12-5 CASGFQGWYEQYF
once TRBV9 CASSVGSSGGTGELFF
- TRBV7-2 CASSQLGRGNTIYF
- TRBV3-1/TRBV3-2 CASSPSQIRIGNTEAFF
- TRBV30 CAWRQSDINTEAFF
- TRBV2 CASSERQVTYEQYF
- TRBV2 CASSEKVGAYEQYF
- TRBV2 CASSVPGQGNTEAFF
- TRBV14 CASSRQGHTDTQYF
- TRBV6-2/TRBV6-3 CASSYPLGLANEAFF
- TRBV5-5 CASSPQLVDTSYNEQFF
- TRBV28 CASTLSGPTEAFF
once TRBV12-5 CASGLGSPNYGYTF
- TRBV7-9 CASTIPGSPSGANVLTF
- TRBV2 CASTGQGAETQYF
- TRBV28 CASRLLTGQNYGYTF
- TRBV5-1 CASRDPGRGSQETQYF
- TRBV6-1 CASSDRGGTDEQFF
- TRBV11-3 CASSLGPPNTQYF
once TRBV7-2 CASSRRTGLSGANVLTF
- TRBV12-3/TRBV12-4 CASRDSDYEKLFF
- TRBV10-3 CAISESTADTQYF
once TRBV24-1 CATSDAASGRNTGELFF